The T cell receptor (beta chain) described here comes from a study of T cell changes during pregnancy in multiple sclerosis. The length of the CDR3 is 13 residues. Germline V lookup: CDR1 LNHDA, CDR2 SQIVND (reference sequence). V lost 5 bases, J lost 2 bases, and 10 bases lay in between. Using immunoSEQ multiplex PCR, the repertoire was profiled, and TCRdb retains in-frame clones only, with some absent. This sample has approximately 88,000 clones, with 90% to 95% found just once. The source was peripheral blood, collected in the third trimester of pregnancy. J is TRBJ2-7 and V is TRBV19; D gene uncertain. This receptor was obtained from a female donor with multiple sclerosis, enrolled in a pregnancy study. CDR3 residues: CASSDAGPYEQYF. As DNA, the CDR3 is TGTGCCAGTAGTGACGCAGGCCCCTACGAGCAGTACTTC.